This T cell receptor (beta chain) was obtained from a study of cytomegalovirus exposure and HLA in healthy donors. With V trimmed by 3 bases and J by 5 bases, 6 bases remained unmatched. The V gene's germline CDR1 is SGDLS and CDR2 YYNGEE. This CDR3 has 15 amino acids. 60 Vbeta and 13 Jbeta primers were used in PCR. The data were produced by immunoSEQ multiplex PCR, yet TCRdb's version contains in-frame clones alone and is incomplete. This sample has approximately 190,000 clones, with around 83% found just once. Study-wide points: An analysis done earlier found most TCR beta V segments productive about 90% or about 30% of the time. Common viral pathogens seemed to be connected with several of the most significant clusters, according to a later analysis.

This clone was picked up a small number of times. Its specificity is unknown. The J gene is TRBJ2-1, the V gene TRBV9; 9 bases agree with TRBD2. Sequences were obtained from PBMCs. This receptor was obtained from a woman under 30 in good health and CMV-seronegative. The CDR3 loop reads CASSGIAGEDNEQFF. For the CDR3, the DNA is TGTGCCAGCAGCGGTATAGCGGGAGAAGACAATGAGCAGTTCTTC.